Included here is one T cell receptor beta chain sequence, with context. The antigen is unknown. The source of the sample is a study of STAT3 mutations in large granular lymphocyte leukemia. The wider study: More than half of T-LGLL patients received immunosuppressive therapy.

Trimming pared 7 bases from V and 6 bases from J, leaving 12 bases between. Germline V gene lookup returns CDR1 SGHTA and CDR2 FQGNSA. CDR3 size: 13 residues. Repertoires were generated with immunoSEQ multiplex PCR, while TCRdb's copy carries only in-frame clones and drops some. The sample yields some 25,000 clones, 94% seen once. Whole-study findings and limits: At least one immunodominant TCR beta clonotype appeared in every T-cell large granular lymphocyte leukemia patient. Samples missed the first appearance of the clone.

The source is a man aged 35-49 years with T-cell large granular lymphocyte leukemia. Some clones in this sample may be carry-over from other donors' samples. The specimen sequenced was peripheral blood mononuclear cells. The gene calls are TRBV7-2 and TRBJ2-2; D is possibly TRBD2 (5 bases). In DNA form, the CDR3 reads TGTGCCAGCAAGGCCCAGCGGTCCGGGGAGCTGTTTTTT. As protein: CASKAQRSGELFF.